This TCR beta chain was obtained from a study of CD8 T cells in ankylosing spondylitis. Notes on the study in general: Disease-linked clones bore a CD8+ phenotype, appearing relatively rarely in peripheral blood. There was a TCR beta motif, made of several highly homologous variants, that appeared characteristic of ankylosing spondylitis blood.

Libraries of TCR beta came from quantitative 5'-RACE with molecular barcodes. Via MiXCR, TCRdb re-called the 5' RACE reads, giving one row per CDR3 protein. The table lists roughly 280,000 distinct CDR3 sequences, about 19% of them singletons. For this clonotype: Its target is unknown.

This CDR3 comprises 15 residues. V lost 3 bases and J 0 bases, leaving 12 bases between the germline ends. CDR1 and CDR2 (germline): SGDLS, YYNGEE. The sequenced material came from blood, either unsorted or a sorted T cell fraction (not recorded which). This rearrangement joins TRBV9 to TRBJ2-5; possibly TRBD1 for D (6 bases). The receptor was derived from a male donor with ankylosing spondylitis or in good health (not recorded which). This chain's CDR3 is CASSATGLYQETQYF. CDR3 DNA: TGTGCCAGCAGCGCCACAGGGTTGTACCAAGAGACCCAGTACTTC. The full variable domain, in which reference TRBV9 and TRBJ2-5 provide the parts outside the CDR3, is DSGVTQTPKHLITATGQRVTLRCSPRSGDLSVYWYQQSLDQGLQFLIQYYNGEERAKGNILERFSAQQFPDLHSELNLSSLELGDSALYFCASSATGLYQETQYFGPGTRLLVL.